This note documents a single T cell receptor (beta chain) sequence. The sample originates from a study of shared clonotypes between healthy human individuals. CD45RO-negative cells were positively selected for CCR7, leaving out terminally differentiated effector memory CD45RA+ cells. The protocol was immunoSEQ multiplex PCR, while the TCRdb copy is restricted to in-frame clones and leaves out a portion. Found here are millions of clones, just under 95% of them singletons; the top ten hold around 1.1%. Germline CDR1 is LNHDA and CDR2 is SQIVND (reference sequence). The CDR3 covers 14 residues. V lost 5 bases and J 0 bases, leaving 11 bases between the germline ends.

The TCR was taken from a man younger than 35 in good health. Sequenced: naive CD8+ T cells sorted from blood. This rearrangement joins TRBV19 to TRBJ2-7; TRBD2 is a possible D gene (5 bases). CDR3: CASSSLEDSYEQYF. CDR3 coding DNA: TGTGCCAGTAGTTCTCTGGAGGACTCCTACGAGCAGTACTTC.